Listed below are T cell receptor beta chains from one sample, sequenced in a study of blood T cell repertoires in COVID-19. The table came from immunoSEQ multiplex PCR; TCRdb's copy has only in-frame clones and leaves some out. The table lists roughly 100,000 clones, 71% of them singletons. Sequencing used peripheral blood. The receptors were sampled from a human donor with acute or convalescent COVID-19. The donor label of this sample is uncertain. Each CDR3 is given without its conserved first and last residue. Clone size is shown for a subset of rows, as once, few, many or a class of expanded clone.

TRBV24-1	.	ATSERGASGYT
TRBV18	.	ASSPGGRFSYGYT
TRBV19	.	ASSDSGTGTPETQY
TRBV28	once	ASIRDRPYEQY
TRBV12-3/TRBV12-4	.	ASRAGTSYEQY
TRBV19	.	ASSRQGAKYGYT
TRBV29-1	once	SAGTGQGVMYPSTDTQY
TRBV6-4	.	ASSDGQWVDNQPQH
TRBV11-2	.	ASSLVGRGDEQY
TRBV7-2	.	ASSHRLGSYEQY
TRBV19	.	ASSISGGSNEQF
TRBV4-1	.	ASSQGLGGAYEQY
TRBV3-1/TRBV3-2	.	ASSGRTSGGSYNEQF
TRBV6-5	.	ATTRWRGPYEQY
TRBV2	.	ASKVGGGTEAF
TRBV7-9	.	ASSLTSGRIVQY
TRBV6-5	few	ATCGGAYDEQF
TRBV2	.	ASSETGDGYT
TRBV7-3	.	ATCSGSSYEQY
TRBV6-6	.	ASSYSAEKLF
TRBV5-1	.	ASSLVTSGVYNEQF
TRBV5-1	.	ASSPRGTGGSFTGELF
TRBV2	.	ASGRGVWVLQEKLF
TRBV24-1	.	ATSDRGQGERPQH
TRBV14	few	ASSLRQGPFNTGELF